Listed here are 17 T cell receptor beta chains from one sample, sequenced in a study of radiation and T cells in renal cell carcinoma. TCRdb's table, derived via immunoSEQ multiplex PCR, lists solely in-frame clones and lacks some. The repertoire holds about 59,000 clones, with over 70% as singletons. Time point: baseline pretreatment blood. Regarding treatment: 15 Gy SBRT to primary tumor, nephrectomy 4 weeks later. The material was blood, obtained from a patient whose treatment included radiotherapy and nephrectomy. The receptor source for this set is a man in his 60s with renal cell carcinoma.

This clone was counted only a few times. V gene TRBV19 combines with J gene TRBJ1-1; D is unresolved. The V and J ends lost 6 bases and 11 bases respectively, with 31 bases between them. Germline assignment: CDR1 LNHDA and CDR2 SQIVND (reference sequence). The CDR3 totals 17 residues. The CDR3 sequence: CASRGYSPESGVMSAFF. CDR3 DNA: TGTGCCAGTAGAGGTTATTCTCCAGAGAGCGGGGTCATGTCGGCTTTCTTT.

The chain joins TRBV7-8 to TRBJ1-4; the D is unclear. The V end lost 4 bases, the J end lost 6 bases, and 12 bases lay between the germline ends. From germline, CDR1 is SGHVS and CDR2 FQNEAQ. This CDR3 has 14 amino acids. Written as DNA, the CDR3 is TGTGCCAGCAGCTGGGGTTTCAGTGATGAAAAACTGTTTTTT. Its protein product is CASSWGFSDEKLFF.

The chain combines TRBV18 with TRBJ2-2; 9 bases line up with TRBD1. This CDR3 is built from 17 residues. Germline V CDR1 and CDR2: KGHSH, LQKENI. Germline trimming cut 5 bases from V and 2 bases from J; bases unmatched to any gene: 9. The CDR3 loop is CASSVRMGQGNTGELFF. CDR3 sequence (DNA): TGTGCCAGCTCAGTACGGATGGGACAGGGAAACACCGGGGAGCTGTTTTTT.

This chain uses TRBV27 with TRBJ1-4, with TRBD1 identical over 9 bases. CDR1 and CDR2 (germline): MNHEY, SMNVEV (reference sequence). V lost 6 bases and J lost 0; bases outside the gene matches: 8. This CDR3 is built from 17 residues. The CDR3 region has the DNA TGTGCCAGCAGCGAGACAGGGGGAAGCCCAACTAATGAAAAACTGTTTTTT. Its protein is CASSETGGSPTNEKLFF.

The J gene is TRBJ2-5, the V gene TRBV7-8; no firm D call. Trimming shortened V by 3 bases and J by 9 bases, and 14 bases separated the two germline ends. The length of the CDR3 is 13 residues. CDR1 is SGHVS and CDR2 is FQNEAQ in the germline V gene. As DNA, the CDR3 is TGTGCCAGCAGCTTTGGCGCGGAAGTTGCCCAGTACTTC. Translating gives CASSFGAEVAQYF.

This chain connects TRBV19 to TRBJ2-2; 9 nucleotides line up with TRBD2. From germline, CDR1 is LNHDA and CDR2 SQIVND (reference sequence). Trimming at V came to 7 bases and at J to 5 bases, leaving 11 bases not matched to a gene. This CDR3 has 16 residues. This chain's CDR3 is CASKASAGGLTGELFF. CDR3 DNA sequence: TGTGCCAGTAAGGCTTCAGCGGGAGGACTTACCGGGGAGCTGTTTTTT.

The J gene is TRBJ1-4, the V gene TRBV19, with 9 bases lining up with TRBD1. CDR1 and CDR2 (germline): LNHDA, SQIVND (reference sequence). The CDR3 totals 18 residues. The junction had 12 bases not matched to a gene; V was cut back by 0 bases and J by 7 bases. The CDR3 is CASSIDLPPTGGSEKLFF. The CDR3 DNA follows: TGTGCCAGTAGTATAGATTTACCCCCGACAGGGGGAAGTGAAAAACTGTTTTTT.

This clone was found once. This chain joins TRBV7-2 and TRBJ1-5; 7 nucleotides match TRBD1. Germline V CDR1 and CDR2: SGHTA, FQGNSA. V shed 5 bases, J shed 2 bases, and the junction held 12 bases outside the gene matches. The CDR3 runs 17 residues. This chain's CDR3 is CASSPRQGGFGNQPQHF. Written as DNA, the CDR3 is TGTGCCAGCAGCCCTAGACAGGGCGGGTTTGGCAATCAGCCCCAGCATTTT.

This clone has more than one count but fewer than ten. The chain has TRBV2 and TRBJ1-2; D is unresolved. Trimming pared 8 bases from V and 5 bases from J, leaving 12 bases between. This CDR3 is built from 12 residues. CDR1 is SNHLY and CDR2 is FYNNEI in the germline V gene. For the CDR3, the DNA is TGTGCCAGCGTGGGCCGCAGATATGGCTACACCTTC. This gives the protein CASVGRRYGYTF.

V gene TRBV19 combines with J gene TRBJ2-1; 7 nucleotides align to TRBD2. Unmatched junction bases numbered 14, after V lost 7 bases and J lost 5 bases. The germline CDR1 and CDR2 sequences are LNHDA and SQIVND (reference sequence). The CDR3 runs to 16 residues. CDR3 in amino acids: CASKPLFAGEDNEQFF. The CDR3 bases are TGTGCCAGTAAGCCTCTCTTCGCGGGAGAGGACAATGAGCAGTTCTTC. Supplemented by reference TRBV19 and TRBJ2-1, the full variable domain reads DGGITQSPKYLFRKEGQNVTLSCEQNLNHDAMYWYRQDPGQGLRLIYYSQIVNDFQKGDIAEGYSVSREKKESFPLTVTSAQKNPTAFYLCASKPLFAGEDNEQFFGPGTRLTVL.

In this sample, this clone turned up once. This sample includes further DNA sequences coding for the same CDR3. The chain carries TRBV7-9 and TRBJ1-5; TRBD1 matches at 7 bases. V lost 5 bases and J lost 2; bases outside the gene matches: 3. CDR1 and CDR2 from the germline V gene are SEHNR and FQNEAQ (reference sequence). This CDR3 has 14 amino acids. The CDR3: CASSPTGGNQPQHF. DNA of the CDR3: TGTGCCAGCAGCCCCACAGGGGGCAATCAGCCCCAGCATTTT.

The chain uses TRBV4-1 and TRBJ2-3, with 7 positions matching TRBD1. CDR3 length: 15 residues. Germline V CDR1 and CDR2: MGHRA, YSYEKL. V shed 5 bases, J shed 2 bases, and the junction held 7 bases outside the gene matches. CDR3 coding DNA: TGCGCCAGCAGCTTGACAGGGTTAATCACAGATACGCAGTATTTT. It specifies CASSLTGLITDTQYF.

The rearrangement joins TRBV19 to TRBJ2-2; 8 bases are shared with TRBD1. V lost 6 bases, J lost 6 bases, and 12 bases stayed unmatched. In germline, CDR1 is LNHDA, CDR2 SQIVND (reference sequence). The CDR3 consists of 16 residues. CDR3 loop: CASRRSGTGGAGELFF. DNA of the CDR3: TGTGCCAGTAGACGGTCCGGGACAGGAGGGGCCGGGGAGCTGTTTTTT.

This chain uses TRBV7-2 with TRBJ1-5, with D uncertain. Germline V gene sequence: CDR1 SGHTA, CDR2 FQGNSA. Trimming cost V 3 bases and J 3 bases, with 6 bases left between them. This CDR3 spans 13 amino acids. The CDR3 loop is CASSFKLNQPQHF. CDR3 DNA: TGTGCCAGCAGCTTCAAGCTCAATCAGCCCCAGCATTTT. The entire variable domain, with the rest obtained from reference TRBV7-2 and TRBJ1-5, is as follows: GAGVSQSPSNKVTEKGKDVELRCDPISGHTALYWYRQSLGQGLEFLIYFQGNSAPDKSGLPSDRFSAERTGGSVSTLTIQRTQQEDSAVYLCASSFKLNQPQHFGDGTRLSIL.

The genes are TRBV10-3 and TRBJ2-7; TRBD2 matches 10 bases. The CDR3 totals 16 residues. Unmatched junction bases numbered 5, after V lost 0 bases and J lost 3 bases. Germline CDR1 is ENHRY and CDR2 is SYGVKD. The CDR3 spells CAISESLAGARYEQYV. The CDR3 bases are TGTGCCATCAGTGAGTCTCTAGCGGGAGCCCGCTACGAGCAGTACGTC.

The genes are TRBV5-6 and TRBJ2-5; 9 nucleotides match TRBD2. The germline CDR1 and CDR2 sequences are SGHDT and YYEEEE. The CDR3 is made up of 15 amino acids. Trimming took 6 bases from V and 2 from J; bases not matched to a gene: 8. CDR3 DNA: TGTGCCAGCACCAATAGCGGGGGACTTCAAGAGACCCAGTACTTC. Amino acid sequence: CASTNSGGLQETQYF.

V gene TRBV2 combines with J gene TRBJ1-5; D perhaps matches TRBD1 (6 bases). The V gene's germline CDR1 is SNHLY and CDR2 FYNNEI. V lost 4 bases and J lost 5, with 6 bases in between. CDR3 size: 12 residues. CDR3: CASSGTDQPQHF. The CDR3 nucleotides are TGTGCCAGCAGTGGGACAGATCAGCCCCAGCATTTT.